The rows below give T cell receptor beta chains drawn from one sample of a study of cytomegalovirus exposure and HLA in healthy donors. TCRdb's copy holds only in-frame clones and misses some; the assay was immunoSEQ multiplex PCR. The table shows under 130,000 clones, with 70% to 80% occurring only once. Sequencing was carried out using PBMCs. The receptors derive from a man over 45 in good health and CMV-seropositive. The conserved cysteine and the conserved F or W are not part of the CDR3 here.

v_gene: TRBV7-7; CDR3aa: ASSLEVAGGSGELF
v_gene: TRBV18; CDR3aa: ASPRVDSGAANVLT
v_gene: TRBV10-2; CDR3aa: ASSNFYQGTGGYT
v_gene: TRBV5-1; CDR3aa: ASSLDRGTGNTIY
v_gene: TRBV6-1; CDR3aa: ASSVGLAGGSYNEQF
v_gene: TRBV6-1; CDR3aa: ASREGTGRTEAF
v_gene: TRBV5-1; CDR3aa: ASSPLGASYEQY
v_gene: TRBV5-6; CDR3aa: ASSLDGVGTIY
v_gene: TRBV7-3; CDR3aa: ASSFVSGGLYEQY
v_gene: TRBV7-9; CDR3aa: ASSRQGPRGDTQY
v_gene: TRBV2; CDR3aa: ASSREALFSSSPLH
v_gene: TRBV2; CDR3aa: ASSEGTGGWRGYT
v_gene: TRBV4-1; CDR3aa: ASSQEARNLQPQH
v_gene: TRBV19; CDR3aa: ASSRGTGGLHEQY
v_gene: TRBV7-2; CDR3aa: ASSLKRLAGGWVQDEQF
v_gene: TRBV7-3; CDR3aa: ASGLGGRETQY
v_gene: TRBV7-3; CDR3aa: ASSPSTGDTEAF
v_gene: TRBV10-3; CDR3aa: AISESTRRAYEQY
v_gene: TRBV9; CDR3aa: ASSPRGNRVNEKLF
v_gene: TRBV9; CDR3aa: ASSGETGSYNSPLH
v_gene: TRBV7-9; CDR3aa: ATSGQLNYGYT
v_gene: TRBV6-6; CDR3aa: ASSYLGAEDGYT
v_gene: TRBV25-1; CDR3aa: ASSEFEGVGANVLT
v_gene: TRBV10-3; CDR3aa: AIGGTQGDYEQY
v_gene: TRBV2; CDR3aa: ASRERLAGEVYNEQF
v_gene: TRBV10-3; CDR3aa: AITRDRGAYEQY
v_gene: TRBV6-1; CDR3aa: ASSETGGVEKLF
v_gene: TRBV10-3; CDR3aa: AISERDRIGGYT
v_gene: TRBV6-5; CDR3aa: ASSMVAGLGYEQY
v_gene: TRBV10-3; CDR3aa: AISETASGNTIY
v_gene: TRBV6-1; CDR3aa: ASEIPGGNEKLF
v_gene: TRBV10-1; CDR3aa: ASSLSGRLTDTQY
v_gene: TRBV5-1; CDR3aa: ASSMGTGGNSPLH
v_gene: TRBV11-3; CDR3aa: ASSPKRGGRTDTQY
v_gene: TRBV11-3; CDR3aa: ASSLVGHSESSYNSPLH
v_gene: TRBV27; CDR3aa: ASSLDRSNYEQY
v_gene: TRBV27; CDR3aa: ASSLLGGQEGDTQY
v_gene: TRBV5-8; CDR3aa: ASSRGGTLLLSSYNEQF
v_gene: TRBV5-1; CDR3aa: ASSGGQGRLNEKLF
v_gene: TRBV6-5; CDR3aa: ASSRLGQSYEQY
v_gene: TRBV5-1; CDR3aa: ASTSEGLNTEAF
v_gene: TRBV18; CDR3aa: ASSPGTDQPQH
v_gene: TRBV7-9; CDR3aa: ASSRDYEQY
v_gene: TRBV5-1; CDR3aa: ASSLVTGGITEAF
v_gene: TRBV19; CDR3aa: ASSIETDQPQH
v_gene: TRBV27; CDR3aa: ASSLKRGTSTDTQY
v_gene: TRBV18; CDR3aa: ASSPAGNTEAF
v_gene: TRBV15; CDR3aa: ANLGRYYEQY
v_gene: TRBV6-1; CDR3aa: ASIGGSSGELF
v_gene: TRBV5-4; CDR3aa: ASSLGDYRAGETQY
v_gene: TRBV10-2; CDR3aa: ASSDHPGGYGYT
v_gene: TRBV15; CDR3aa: ATSSPYGEQY
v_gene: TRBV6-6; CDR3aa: ASRRGNQPQH
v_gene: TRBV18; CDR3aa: ASSLATVNTEAF
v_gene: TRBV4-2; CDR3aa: ASSPPGQGAAEQY